Reported below is one T cell receptor (beta chain). Its target is not known. This entry belongs to a study of identical twins. The study, taken as a whole, reports: Memory repertoires showed no such pattern, whereas abundant cord blood beta clonotypes carried fewer insertions. Twins showed weaker excess sharing in their beta out-of-frame sequences. For out-of-frame alpha sequences shared by twins, low generation probability was in excess.

This CDR3 has 14 amino acids. The V and J ends lost 4 bases and 5 bases, in that order; junction bases with no gene match: 3. Germline CDR1 reads DFQATT; CDR2 reads SNEGSKA (reference sequence). A single record per CDR3 protein comes from TCRdb applying MiXCR to the 5' RACE reads. The sample includes hundreds of thousands of distinct CDR3 sequences, roughly 6.2% seen only once; the top ten take around 1.9%. In every case, the donor was a healthy Caucasian. The material sequenced was naive T cells sorted from blood. The origin of this receptor is a man aged 18 to 29 in good health. The rearrangement links TRBV20-1 to TRBJ2-7; 15 nucleotides line up with TRBD2. In DNA, the CDR3 is TGCAGTGCTACCGGGACTAGCGGGAGGAACGAGCAGTACGTC. Its protein is CSATGTSGRNEQYV.